The following is a T cell receptor beta chain sequence with its context. Its antigen is not identified. The sample originates from a study of T-cell reconstitution after alpha-beta-depleted transplantation in children. General study findings and limits: As was reported, about two months after transplant, alpha-beta T cells came from several hundred expanded graft clones. It was newly produced T cells that mostly accounted for T-cell counts and diversity one year after transplant. The high TCRbeta diversity at day 60 in some patients came from surviving recipient T cells and thymic progenitors.

Preparation of the TCRbeta library involved a method that used unique molecular identifiers. TCRdb fed the PCR reads into MiXCR, producing one record per CDR3 protein. The repertoire consists of fewer than 350,000 distinct CDR3 sequences, with about 9.5% occurring once and the leading ten covering less than 8%. Germline V gives CDR1 DFQATT, CDR2 SNEGSKA (reference sequence). Deletions cut 1 base from V and 5 bases from J, with 12 bases between. This CDR3 contains 15 residues. The rearrangement links TRBV20-1 to TRBJ1-6; D is unresolved. The sequence came from a boy less than two years old with acute myeloid leukemia, due to receive a stem cell transplant. The sequencing used PBMCs, collected before TCRalphabeta/CD19-depleted stem cell transplant. DNA of the CDR3: TGCAGTGCTAGAGCCGGAATGAAAGATAATTCACCCCTCCACTTT. The encoded protein is CSARAGMKDNSPLHF.